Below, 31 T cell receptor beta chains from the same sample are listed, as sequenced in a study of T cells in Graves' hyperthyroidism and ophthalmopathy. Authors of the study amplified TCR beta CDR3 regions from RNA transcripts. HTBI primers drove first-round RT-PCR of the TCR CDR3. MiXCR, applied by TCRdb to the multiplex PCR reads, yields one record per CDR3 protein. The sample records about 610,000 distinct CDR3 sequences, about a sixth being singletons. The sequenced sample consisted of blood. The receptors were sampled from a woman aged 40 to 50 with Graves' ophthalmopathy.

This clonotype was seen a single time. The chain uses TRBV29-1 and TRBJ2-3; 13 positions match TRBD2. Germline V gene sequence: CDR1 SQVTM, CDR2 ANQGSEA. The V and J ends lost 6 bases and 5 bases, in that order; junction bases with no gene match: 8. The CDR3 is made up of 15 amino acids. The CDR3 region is CSVTGLAGVGDTQYF. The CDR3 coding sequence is TGCAGCGTCACCGGACTAGCGGGAGTGGGAGATACGCAGTATTTT.

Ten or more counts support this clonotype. The CDR3 is CASSIDTDTQYF. The CDR3 DNA reads TGTGCCAGCAGCATAGACACAGATACGCAGTATTTT. The gene calls are TRBV7-2 and TRBJ2-3; D is unclear. The CDR3 contains 12 residues. The V and J ends lost 5 bases and 2 bases respectively, with 5 bases between them. Germline values: CDR1 SGHTA, CDR2 FQGNSA.

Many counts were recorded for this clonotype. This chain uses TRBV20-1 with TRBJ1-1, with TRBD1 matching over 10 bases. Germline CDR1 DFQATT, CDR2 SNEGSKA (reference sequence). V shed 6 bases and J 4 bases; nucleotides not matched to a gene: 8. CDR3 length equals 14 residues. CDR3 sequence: CSARQGAFVTEAFF. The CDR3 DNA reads TGCAGTGCCAGACAGGGGGCCTTTGTCACTGAAGCTTTCTTT.

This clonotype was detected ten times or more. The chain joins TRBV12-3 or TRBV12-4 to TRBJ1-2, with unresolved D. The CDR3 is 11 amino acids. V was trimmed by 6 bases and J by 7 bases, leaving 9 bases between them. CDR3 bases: TGTGCCAGCAGCATGAGGCTTGGCTACACCTTC. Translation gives CASSMRLGYTF.

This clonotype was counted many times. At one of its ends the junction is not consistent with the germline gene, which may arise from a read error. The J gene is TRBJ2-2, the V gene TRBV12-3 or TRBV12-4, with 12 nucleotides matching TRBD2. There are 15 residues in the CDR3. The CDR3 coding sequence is TGTGCCAGCAGTCTAGCGGGAGGGGTCACCGGGGAGCTGTTTTTT. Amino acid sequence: CASSLAGGVTGELFF.

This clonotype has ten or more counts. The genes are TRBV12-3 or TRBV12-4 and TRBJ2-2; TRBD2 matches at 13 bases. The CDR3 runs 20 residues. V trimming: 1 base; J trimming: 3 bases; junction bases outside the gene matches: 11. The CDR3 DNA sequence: TGTGCCAGCAGTTTAGAAGGACTAGCGGGGGTCCGGTGGGACACCGGGGAGCTGTTTTTT. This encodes CASSLEGLAGVRWDTGELFF.

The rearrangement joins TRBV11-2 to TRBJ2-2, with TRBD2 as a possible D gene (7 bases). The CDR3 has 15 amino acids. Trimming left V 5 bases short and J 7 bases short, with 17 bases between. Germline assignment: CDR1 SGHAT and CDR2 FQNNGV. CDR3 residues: CASSPRGGWDGELFF. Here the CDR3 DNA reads TGTGCCAGCAGCCCGAGGGGGGGTTGGGACGGGGAGCTGTTTTTT.

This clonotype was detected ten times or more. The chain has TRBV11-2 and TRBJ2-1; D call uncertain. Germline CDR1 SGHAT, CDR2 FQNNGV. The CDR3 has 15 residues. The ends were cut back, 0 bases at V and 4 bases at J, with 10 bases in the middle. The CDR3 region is CASSLDQSSYNEQFF. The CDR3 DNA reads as TGTGCCAGCAGCTTAGATCAGAGCAGTTACAATGAGCAGTTCTTC.

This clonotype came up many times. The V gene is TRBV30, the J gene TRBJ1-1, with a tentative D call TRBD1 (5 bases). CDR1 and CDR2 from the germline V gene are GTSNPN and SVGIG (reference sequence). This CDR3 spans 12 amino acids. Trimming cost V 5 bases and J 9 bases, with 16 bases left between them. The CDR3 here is CAWSPRGEQAFF. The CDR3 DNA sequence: TGTGCCTGGTCCCCCCGGGGGGAGCAAGCTTTCTTT.

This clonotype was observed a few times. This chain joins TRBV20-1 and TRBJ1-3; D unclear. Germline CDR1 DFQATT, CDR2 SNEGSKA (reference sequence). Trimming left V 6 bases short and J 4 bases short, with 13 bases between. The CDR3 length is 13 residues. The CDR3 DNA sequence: TGCAGTGCCCCGCGGGGTAGAGGAAACACCATATATTTT. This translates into CSAPRGRGNTIYF.

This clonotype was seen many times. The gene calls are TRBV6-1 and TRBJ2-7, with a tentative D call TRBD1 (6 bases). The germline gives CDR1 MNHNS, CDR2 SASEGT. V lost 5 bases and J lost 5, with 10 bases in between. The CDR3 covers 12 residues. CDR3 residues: CASSQGWDEQYF. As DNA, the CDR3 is TGTGCCAGCAGTCAGGGGTGGGACGAGCAGTACTTC.

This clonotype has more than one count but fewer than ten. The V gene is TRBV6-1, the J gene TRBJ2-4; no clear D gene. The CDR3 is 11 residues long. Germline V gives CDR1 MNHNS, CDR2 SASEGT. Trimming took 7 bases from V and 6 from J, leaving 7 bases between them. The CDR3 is CASTDLNIQYF. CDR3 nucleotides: TGTGCCAGCACCGACTTAAACATTCAGTACTTC.

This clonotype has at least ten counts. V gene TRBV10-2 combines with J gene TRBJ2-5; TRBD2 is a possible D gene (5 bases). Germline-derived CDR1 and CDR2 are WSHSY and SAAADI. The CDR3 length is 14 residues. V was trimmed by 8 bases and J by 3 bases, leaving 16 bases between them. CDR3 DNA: TGCGCCAGCGGCTTTGGGAGAGGAGAAGAGACCCAGTACTTC. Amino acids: CASGFGRGEETQYF.

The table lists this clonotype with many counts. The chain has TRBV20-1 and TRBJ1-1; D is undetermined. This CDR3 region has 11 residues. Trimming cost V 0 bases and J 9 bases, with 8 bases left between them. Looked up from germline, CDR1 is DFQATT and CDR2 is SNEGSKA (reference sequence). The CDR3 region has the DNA TGCAGTGCTAGAGATTTCCGGAAAGCTTTCTTT. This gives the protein CSARDFRKAFF.

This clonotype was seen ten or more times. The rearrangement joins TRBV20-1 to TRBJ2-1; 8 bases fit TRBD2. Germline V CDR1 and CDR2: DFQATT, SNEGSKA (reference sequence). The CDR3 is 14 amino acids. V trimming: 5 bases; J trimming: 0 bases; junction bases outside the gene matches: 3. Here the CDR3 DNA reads TGCAGTGCTTTAGCGGGGAGCTCCTACAATGAGCAGTTCTTC. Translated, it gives CSALAGSSYNEQFF.

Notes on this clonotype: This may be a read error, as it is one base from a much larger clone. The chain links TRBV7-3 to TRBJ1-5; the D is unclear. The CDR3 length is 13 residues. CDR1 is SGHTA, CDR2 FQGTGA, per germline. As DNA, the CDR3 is TGTGCCAGCAGCCAAAACACCAATCAGCCCCGGCATTTT. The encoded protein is CASSQNTNQPRHF. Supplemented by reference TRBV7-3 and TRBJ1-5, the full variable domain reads GAGVSQTPSNKVTEKGKYVELRCDPISGHTALYWYRQSLGQGPEFLIYFQGTGAADDSGLPNDRFFAVRPEGSVSTLKIQRTERGDSAVYLCASSQNTNQPRHFGDGTRLSIL.

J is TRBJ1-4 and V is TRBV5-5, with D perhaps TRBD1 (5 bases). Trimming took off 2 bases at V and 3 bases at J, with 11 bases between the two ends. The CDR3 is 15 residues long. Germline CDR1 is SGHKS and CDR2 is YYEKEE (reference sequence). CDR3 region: CASSLVRTPNEKLFF. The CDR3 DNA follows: TGTGCCAGCAGCTTAGTTAGGACACCTAATGAAAAACTGTTTTTT.

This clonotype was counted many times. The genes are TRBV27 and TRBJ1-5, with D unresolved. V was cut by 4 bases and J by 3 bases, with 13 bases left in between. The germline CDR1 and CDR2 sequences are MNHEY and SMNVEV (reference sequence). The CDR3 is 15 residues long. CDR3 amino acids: CASSSSVLSNQPQHF. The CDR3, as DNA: TGTGCCAGCAGTTCCTCGGTGCTGTCCAATCAGCCCCAGCATTTT.

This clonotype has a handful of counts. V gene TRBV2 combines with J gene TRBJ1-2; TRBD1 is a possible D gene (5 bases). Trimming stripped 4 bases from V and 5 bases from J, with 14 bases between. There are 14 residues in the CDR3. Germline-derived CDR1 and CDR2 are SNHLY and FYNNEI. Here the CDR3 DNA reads TGTGCCAGCAGTGGGGAGGGGATTAATTATGGCTACACCTTC. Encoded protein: CASSGEGINYGYTF.

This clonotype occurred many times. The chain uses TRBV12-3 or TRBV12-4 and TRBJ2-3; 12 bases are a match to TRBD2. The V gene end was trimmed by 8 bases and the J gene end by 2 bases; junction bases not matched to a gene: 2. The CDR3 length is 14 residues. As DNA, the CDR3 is TGTGCCAGCCGGACTAGCGGGGCCACAGATACGCAGTATTTT. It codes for CASRTSGATDTQYF.

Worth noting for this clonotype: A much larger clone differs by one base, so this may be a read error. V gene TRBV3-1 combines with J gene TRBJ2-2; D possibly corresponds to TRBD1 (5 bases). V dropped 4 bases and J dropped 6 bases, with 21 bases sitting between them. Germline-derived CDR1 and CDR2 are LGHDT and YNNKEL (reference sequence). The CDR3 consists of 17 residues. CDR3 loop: CASSPPIWGRVAGELFF. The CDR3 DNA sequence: TGTGCCAGCAGCCCGCCTATCTGGGGCAGGGTGGCCGGGGAGCTGTTTTTT.

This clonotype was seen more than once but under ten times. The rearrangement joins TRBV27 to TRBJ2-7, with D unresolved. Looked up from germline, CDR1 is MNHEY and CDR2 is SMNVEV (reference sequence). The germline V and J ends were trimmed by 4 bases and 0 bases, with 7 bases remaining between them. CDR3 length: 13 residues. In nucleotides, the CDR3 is TGTGCCAGCAGTTCCCTTAACTCCTACGAGCAGTACTTC. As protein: CASSSLNSYEQYF.

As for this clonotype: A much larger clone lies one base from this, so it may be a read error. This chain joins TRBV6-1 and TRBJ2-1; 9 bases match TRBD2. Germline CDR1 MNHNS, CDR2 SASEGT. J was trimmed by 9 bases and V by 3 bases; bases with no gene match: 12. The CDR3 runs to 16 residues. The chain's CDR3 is CASSDEGGGRAGEQFF. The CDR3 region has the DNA TGTGCCAGCAGTGATGAGGGCGGCGGGAGGGCCGGTGAGCAGTTCTTC.

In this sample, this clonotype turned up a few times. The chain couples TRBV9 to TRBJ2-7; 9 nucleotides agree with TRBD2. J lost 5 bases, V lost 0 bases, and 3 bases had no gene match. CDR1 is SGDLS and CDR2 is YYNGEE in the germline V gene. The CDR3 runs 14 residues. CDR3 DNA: TGTGCCAGCAGCGTAGGGCTAGCGGGAAACGAGCAGTACTTC. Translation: CASSVGLAGNEQYF.

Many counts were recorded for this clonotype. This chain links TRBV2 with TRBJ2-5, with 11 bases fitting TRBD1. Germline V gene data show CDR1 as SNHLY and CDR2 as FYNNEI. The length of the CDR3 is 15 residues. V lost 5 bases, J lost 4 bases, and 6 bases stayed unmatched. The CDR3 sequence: CASSPDRGRRETQYF. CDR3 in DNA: TGTGCCAGCAGTCCGGACAGGGGGCGCCGAGAGACCCAGTACTTC. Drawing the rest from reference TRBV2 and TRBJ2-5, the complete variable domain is EPEVTQTPSHQVTQMGQEVILRCVPISNHLYFYWYRQILGQKVEFLVSFYNNEISEKSEIFDDQFSVERPDGSNFTLKIRSTKLEDSAMYFCASSPDRGRRETQYFGPGTRLLVL.

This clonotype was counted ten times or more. The CDR3 reads CSAKVGTAQETQYF. CDR3 DNA sequence: TGCAGTGCCAAGGTCGGGACAGCCCAAGAGACCCAGTACTTC. The chain couples TRBV20-1 to TRBJ2-5; 7 nucleotides match TRBD1. Losses at the gene ends were 6 bases for V and 1 base for J; bases not matched to a gene: 8. The length of the CDR3 is 14 residues. CDR1 and CDR2 from the germline V gene are DFQATT and SNEGSKA (reference sequence).

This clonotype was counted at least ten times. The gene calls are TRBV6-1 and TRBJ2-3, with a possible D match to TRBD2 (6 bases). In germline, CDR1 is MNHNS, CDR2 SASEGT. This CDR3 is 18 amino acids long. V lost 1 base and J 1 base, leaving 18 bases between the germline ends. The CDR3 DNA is TGTGCCAGCAGTGAAGTATTCCTGTGGGGCGGGGGCACAGATACGCAGTATTTT. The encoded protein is CASSEVFLWGGGTDTQYF.

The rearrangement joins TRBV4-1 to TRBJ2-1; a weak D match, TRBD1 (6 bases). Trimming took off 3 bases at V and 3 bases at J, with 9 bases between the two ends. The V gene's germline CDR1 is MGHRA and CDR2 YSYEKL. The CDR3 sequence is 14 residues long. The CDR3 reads CASSQGAGYNEQFF. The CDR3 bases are TGCGCCAGCAGCCAGGGGGCAGGCTACAATGAGCAGTTCTTC.

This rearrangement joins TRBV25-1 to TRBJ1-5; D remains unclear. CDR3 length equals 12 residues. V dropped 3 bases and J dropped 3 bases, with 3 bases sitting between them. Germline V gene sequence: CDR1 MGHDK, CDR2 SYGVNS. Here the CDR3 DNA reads TGTGCCAGCAGTGACTTCAATCAGCCCCAGCATTTT. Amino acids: CASSDFNQPQHF.

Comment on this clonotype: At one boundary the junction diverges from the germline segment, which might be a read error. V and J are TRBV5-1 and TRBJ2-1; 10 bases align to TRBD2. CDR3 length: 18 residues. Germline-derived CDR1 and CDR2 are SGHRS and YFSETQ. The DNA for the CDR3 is TGTGCCAGCAGCTTGCCGAGCTCGGCTAGCGGGAGCTACAATGAGCAGTTCTTC. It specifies CASSLPSSASGSYNEQFF.

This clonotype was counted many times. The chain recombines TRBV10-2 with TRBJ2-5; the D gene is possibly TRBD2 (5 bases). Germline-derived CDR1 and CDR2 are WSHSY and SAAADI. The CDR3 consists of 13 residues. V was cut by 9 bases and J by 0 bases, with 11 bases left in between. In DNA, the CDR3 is TGCGCCAGTTACCCCGGGAACCAAGAGACCCAGTACTTC. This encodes CASYPGNQETQYF.